These T cell receptor beta chains were read from a single sample in a study of blood T cell repertoires in COVID-19. Using immunoSEQ multiplex PCR, the repertoire was profiled, and TCRdb retains in-frame clones only, with some absent. The sample contains about 80,000 clones, around 84% of which appear only once. The specimen sequenced was peripheral blood. These receptor sequences come from a woman aged 65 to 85 with acute or convalescent COVID-19. Each CDR3 is given with its conserved first and last residue.

v_call,cdr3_aa
TRBV6-1,CASSERRGQGKKLFF
TRBV6-5,CASSLTGHRNYGYTF
TRBV10-3,CAISGGWGRREEHNEQFF
TRBV11-2,CASSFFWTSGNYNEQFF
TRBV3-1/TRBV3-2,CASSPKTSGVTDTQYF
TRBV6-1,CASSLTAGASYGYTF
TRBV10-2,CASRNRVAGTGELFF
TRBV19,CASSIQVNMAREQYF
TRBV6-6,CASSPGTSPLHF
TRBV2,CASSEWAGALEQYF
TRBV5-1,CASSLASGRGQETQYF
TRBV5-4,CASSLRTSGEQPLF
TRBV7-9,CASSLGGLNYGYTF
TRBV29-1,CSVEDGGRNEQFF
TRBV7-3,CASSLGGLYEQYF
TRBV7-9,CASSLIGDQPQHF
TRBV5-1,CASSIGQRGYTF
TRBV4-2,CASSQEDRGSFPLHF
TRBV3-1/TRBV3-2,CASSQRTGGTGELFF
TRBV5-1,CPRRRAGGGTYEQYF
TRBV27,CASSGHGLSGANVLTF
TRBV7-8,CASSLTVYNEQFF
TRBV5-4,CASSLAGVSGNTIYF
TRBV10-3,CAISRTDYSNQPQHF
TRBV19,CASRRTSGRKEELFF
TRBV30,CAWKWAGGHTGELFF
TRBV3-1/TRBV3-2,CASSQSGRANEQYF
TRBV5-5,CASSSRSGDAFF
TRBV7-9,CASRIGEANTGELFF
TRBV5-1,CASSIDRASEKLFF
TRBV2,CASSEGWVRGSNQPQHF
TRBV11-3,CASSLSGRANNEQFF
TRBV11-3,CASSLGPGNTDTQYF
TRBV5-4,CASSLGQGATNEKLFF
TRBV6-4,CASSALGNNSPLHF
TRBV6-1,CASSEDRARTEAFF
TRBV7-2,CASSLLGQGKLANEQYF
TRBV5-4,CASSLTTVGAQYF